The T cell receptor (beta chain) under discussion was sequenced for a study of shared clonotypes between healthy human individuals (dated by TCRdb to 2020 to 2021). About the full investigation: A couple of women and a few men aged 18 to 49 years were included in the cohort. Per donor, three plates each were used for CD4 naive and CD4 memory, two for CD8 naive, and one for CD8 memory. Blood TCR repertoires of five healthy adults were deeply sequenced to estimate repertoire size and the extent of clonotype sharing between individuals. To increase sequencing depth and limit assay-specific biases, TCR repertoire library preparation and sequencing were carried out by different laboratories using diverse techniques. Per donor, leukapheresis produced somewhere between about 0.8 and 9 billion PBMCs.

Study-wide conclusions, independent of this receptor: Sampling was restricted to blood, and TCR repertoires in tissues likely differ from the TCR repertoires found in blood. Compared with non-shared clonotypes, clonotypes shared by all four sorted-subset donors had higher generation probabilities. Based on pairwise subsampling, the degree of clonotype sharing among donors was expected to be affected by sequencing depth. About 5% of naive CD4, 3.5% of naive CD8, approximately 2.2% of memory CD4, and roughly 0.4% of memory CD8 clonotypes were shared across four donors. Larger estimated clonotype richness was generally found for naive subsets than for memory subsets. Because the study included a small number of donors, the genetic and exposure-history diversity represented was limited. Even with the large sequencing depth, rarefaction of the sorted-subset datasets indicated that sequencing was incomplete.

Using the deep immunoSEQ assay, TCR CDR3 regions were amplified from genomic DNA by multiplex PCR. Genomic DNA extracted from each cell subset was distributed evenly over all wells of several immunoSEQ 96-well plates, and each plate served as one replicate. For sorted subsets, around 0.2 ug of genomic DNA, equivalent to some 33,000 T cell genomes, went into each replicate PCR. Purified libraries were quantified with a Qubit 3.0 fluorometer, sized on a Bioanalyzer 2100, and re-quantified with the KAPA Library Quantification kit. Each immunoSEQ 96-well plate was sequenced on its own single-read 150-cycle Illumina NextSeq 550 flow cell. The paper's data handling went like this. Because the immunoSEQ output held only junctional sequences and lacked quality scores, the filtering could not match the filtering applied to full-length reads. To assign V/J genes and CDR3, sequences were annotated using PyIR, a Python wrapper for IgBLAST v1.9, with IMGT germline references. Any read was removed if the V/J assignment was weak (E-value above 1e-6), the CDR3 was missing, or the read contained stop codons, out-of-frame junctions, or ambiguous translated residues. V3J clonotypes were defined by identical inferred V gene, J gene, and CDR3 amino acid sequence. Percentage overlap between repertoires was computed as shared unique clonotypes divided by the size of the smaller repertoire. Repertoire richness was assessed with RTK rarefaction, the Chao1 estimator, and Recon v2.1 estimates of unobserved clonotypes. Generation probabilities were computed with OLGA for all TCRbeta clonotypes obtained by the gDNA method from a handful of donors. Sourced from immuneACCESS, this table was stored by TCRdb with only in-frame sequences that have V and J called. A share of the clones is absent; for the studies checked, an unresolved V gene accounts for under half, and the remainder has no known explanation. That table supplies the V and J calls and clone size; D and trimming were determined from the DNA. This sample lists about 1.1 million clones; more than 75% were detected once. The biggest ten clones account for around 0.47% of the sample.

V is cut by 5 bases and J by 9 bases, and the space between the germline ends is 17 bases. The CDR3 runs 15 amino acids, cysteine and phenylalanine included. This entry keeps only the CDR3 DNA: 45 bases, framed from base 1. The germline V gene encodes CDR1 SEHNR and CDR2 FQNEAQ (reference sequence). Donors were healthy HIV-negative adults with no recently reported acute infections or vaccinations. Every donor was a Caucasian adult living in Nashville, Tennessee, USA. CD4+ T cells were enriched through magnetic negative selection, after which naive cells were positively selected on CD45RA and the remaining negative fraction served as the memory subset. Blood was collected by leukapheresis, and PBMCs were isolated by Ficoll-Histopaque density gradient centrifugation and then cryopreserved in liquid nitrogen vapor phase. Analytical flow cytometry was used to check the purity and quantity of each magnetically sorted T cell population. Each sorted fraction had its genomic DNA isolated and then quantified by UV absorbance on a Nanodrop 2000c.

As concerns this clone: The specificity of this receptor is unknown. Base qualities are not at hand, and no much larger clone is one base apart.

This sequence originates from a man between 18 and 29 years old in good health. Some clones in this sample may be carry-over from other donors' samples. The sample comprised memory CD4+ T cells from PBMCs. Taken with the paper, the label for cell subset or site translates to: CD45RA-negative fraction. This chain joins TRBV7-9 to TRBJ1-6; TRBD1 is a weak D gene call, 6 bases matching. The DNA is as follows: TGTGCCAGCAGCGTAGGACAGTCTCAAGGTTCACCCCTCCACTTT. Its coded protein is CASSVGQSQGSPLHF.